The 26 T cell receptor beta chains below were found in one sample sequenced in a study of T cell responses to AZD1222 COVID-19 vaccine. Assay: immunoSEQ multiplex PCR; the TCRdb copy retains only in-frame clones and omits some. The sample holds about 150,000 clones, roughly nine tenths seen once. Sequencing was performed on peripheral blood, taken 28 days after the second AZD1222 dose. Receptor source: an adult who received the AZD1222 COVID-19 vaccine.

This clone was seen a handful of times. This chain links TRBV2 with TRBJ2-2, with D maybe TRBD1 (6 bases). V lost 6 bases, J lost 5 bases, and 31 bases lay in between. In germline, CDR1 is SNHLY, CDR2 FYNNEI. CDR3 size: 20 residues. The chain's CDR3 is CASSSSREAGEIMGTGELFF. CDR3 nucleotide sequence: TGTGCCAGCAGCTCTTCGAGAGAGGCAGGGGAAATAATGGGAACCGGGGAGCTGTTTTTT.

The chain links TRBV7-9 to TRBJ1-5; TRBD1 matches 8 bases. Germline values: CDR1 SEHNR, CDR2 FQNEAQ (reference sequence). The CDR3 spans 16 residues. Losses at the gene ends were 5 bases for V and 0 bases for J; bases not matched to a gene: 6. The CDR3 spells CASSPGQGPSNQPQHF. CDR3 DNA sequence: TGTGCCAGCAGCCCCGGACAGGGCCCTAGCAATCAGCCCCAGCATTTT.

V and J are TRBV25-1 and TRBJ2-2; D not resolved. V lost 1 base and J 4 bases, leaving 4 bases between the germline ends. Per the germline V gene, CDR1 is MGHDK and CDR2 is SYGVNS. CDR3 length: 13 residues. The CDR3 nucleotides read TGTGCCAGCAGTGAATCTGGCACCGGGGAGCTGTTTTTT. Protein product: CASSESGTGELFF.

The chain combines TRBV6-1 with TRBJ1-5, with D possibly matching TRBD1 (5 bases). Germline CDR1 MNHNS, CDR2 SASEGT. Trimming removed 2 bases from V and 3 bases from J, with 8 bases in between. CDR3 size: 14 residues. The CDR3 here is CASSERGSNQPQHF. The CDR3 region has the DNA TGTGCCAGCAGTGAAAGGGGTTCCAATCAGCCCCAGCATTTT.

The chain carries TRBV9 and TRBJ2-7, with 7 bases aligning to TRBD1. CDR3 size: 14 residues. With 3 bases clipped from V and 0 bases from J, the junction kept 3 bases outside the gene matches. CDR1 and CDR2 from the germline V gene are SGDLS and YYNGEE. The CDR3 loop reads CASSARQGSYEQYF. CDR3 in DNA: TGTGCCAGCAGCGCCAGACAGGGCTCCTACGAGCAGTACTTC. The full variable domain, with the rest looked up from reference TRBV9 and TRBJ2-7, is DSGVTQTPKHLITATGQRVTLRCSPRSGDLSVYWYQQSLDQGLQFLIQYYNGEERAKGNILERFSAQQFPDLHSELNLSSLELGDSALYFCASSARQGSYEQYFGPGTRLTVT.

V usage is TRBV9 and J usage is TRBJ2-3, with 14 bases matching TRBD2. CDR3 length: 20 residues. Germline-derived CDR1 and CDR2 are SGDLS and YYNGEE. V was pared by 0 bases and J by 4 bases, with 13 bases of the junction left unmatched. CDR3 in amino acids: CASSVGLAGGPLRSPDTQYF. The CDR3 nucleotides read TGTGCCAGCAGCGTAGGACTAGCGGGGGGGCCACTAAGGAGCCCAGATACGCAGTATTTT.

This clone was seen only a few times. The rearrangement joins TRBV4-1 to TRBJ2-7; 8 bases are shared with TRBD1. Losses at the gene ends were 1 base for V and 5 bases for J; bases not matched to a gene: 10. CDR1 and CDR2 (germline): MGHRA, YSYEKL. This CDR3 spans 16 amino acids. The CDR3 bases are TGCGCCAGCAGCCAAGCCCAGGGGGCCCCGGGGAACGAGCAGTACTTC. It specifies CASSQAQGAPGNEQYF.

The rearrangement uses TRBV6-6 and TRBJ1-1; no definite D call. Germline V lookup: CDR1 MNHNY, CDR2 SVGAGI (reference sequence). The CDR3 sequence is 12 residues long. V was pared by 5 bases and J by 1 base, with 5 bases between. In DNA form, the CDR3 reads TGTGCCAGCAGTAAAGAGAACACTGAAGCTTTCTTT. This sequence encodes CASSKENTEAFF.

This rearrangement joins TRBV5-4 to TRBJ2-2, with D maybe TRBD1 (6 bases). The CDR3 has 14 amino acids. V lost 4 bases, J lost 4 bases, and 11 bases lay in between. Germline CDR1 and CDR2: SGHNT and YYREEE (reference sequence). The CDR3 DNA reads TGTGCCAGCAGCCTCCGACAGGTCACCGGGGAGCTGTTTTTT. Its protein is CASSLRQVTGELFF.

The chain uses TRBV6-5 and TRBJ1-1; D call uncertain. Trimming cost V 6 bases and J 7 bases, with 21 bases left between them. Germline lookup yields CDR1 MNHEY and CDR2 SVGAGI. This CDR3 has 15 amino acids. CDR3 sequence reads: CASSQQNGLLFEAFF. CDR3 bases: TGTGCCAGCAGCCAACAGAATGGGTTGTTATTTGAAGCTTTCTTT.

The DNA of the CDR3 is TGTGCCAGTAGTACCGAATTAGCCAAAAACATTCAGTACTTC. Its translation: CASSTELAKNIQYF. The chain employs TRBV19 and TRBJ2-4; no definite D call. In germline, CDR1 is LNHDA, CDR2 SQIVND (reference sequence). V was shortened by 4 bases and J by 0 bases, with 7 bases between the two germline ends. The CDR3 loop spans 14 amino acids.

This clone appeared once. V gene TRBV30 combines with J gene TRBJ2-7; D gene unclear. Germline V gene data show CDR1 as GTSNPN and CDR2 as SVGIG (reference sequence). Trimming removed 3 bases from V and 3 bases from J, with 12 bases in between. The CDR3 length is 13 residues. CDR3 nucleotides: TGTGCCTGGAGCGGGCAGAACCTCTACGAGCAGTACTTC. It yields the protein CAWSGQNLYEQYF.

The chain couples TRBV20-1 to TRBJ2-7; TRBD1 is a possible D gene (5 bases). Trimming stripped 3 bases from V and 2 bases from J, with 17 bases between. The CDR3 is made up of 15 amino acids. Germline V lookup: CDR1 DFQATT, CDR2 SNEGSKA (reference sequence). The CDR3 nucleotides are TGCAGTGCTAGTATGCCAGGGCTTCCGACCTACGAGCAGTACTTC. It codes for CSASMPGLPTYEQYF.

The chain combines TRBV14 with TRBJ1-5; D is perhaps TRBD1 (5 bases). The CDR3 sequence is 15 residues long. V lost 1 base to trimming and J lost 4 bases, with 11 bases between them. The germline CDR1 and CDR2 sequences are SGHDN and FVKESK. The CDR3 loop reads CASSQVGARNQPQHF. In nucleotides, the CDR3 is TGTGCCAGCAGCCAAGTAGGGGCCCGTAATCAGCCCCAGCATTTT.

V is TRBV12-3 or TRBV12-4 and J is TRBJ2-3; the D is unclear. This CDR3 is built from 11 residues. V was pared by 5 bases and J by 6 bases, with 6 bases between. The CDR3 coding sequence is TGTGCCAGCAGTCTAAAGGATACGCAGTATTTT. Translation gives CASSLKDTQYF.

In this sample, this clone turned up a few times. The rearrangement joins TRBV7-9 to TRBJ2-2, with D hard to call. CDR3 size: 12 residues. Germline CDR1 and CDR2: SEHNR and FQNEAQ (reference sequence). Trimming pared 0 bases from V and 7 bases from J, leaving 3 bases between. Here the CDR3 reads CASSLALGELFF. CDR3 in DNA: TGTGCCAGCAGCTTAGCCCTCGGGGAGCTGTTTTTT. Full variable domain (missing parts from reference TRBV7-9 and TRBJ2-2): DTGVSQNPRHKITKRGQNVTFRCDPISEHNRLYWYRQTLGQGPEFLTYFQNEAQLEKSRLLSDRFSAERPKGSFSTLEIQRTEQGDSAMYLCASSLALGELFFGEGSRLTVL.

This clone came up once. This chain links TRBV6-4 with TRBJ2-2, with TRBD1 identical over 8 bases. Unmatched junction bases numbered 1, after V lost 7 bases and J lost 0 bases. This CDR3 spans 14 amino acids. From germline, CDR1 is MRHNA and CDR2 SNTAGT. The CDR3 nucleotides read TGTGCCAGCACACAGGGGGCGAACACCGGGGAGCTGTTTTTT. This gives the protein CASTQGANTGELFF.

The chain carries TRBV18 and TRBJ1-1, with D unclear. Between the trimmed V and J ends, which lost 3 bases and 4 bases, there was a span of 15 bases. CDR3 length: 15 amino acids. Germline CDR1 and CDR2: KGHSH and LQKENI. CDR3 protein: CASSPEVGPSTEAFF. CDR3 nucleotides: TGTGCCAGCTCACCTGAGGTTGGGCCTTCCACTGAAGCTTTCTTT.

To note about this clone: This may be a read error, as it is one base from a much larger clone. The chain recombines TRBV6-5 with TRBJ2-7; D uncertain. Germline CDR1 reads MNHEY; CDR2 reads SVGAGI. The V end was cut by 2 bases, the J end by 4 bases, with 18 bases between. This CDR3 spans 16 amino acids. CDR3 bases: TGTGCCAGCAGTTACACACGCACCCTCCAGGCATACGAGCAGTACTTC. Translated, it gives CASSYTRTLQAYEQYF.

In nucleotides, the CDR3 is TGTGCCAGCAGTGAATCAGTACTAGTGGACACAGATACGCAGTATTTT. Residues: CASSESVLVDTDTQYF. This chain uses TRBV2 with TRBJ2-3; a weak D match, TRBD2 (5 bases). The germline gives CDR1 SNHLY, CDR2 FYNNEI. Trimming took 2 bases from V and 2 from J, leaving 14 bases between them. There are 16 residues in the CDR3.

CDR3 DNA: TGTGCCAGCAGTTCCGGGATGGATAATTCACCCCTCCACTTT. It codes for CASSSGMDNSPLHF. The V and J genes are TRBV6-5 and TRBJ1-6, with D uncertain. The length of the CDR3 is 14 residues. CDR1 is MNHEY, CDR2 SVGAGI, per germline. Trimming left V 4 bases short and J 5 bases short, with 9 bases between.

CDR3: CASTEFLGQGSPLHF. CDR3 in DNA: TGTGCCAGCACCGAATTTCTGGGGCAGGGATCACCCCTCCACTTT. This chain uses TRBV5-8 with TRBJ1-6, with TRBD1 as a possible D gene (5 bases). Trimming removed 6 bases from V and 10 bases from J, with 20 bases in between. CDR3 length: 15 residues. Per germline, CDR1 SGHTS and CDR2 YDEGEE.

The gene calls are TRBV5-1 and TRBJ1-5; D possibly corresponds to TRBD1 (5 bases). CDR3 length: 15 residues. Trimming took off 0 bases at V and 0 bases at J, with 7 bases between the two ends. CDR1 SGHRS and CDR2 YFSETQ come from the germline V gene. The CDR3 sequence is CASSLGQYSNQPQHF. The CDR3 DNA is TGCGCCAGCAGCTTGGGACAGTATAGCAATCAGCCCCAGCATTTT.

V and J are TRBV11-2 and TRBJ1-4; D is undetermined. This CDR3 comprises 19 residues. Germline CDR1 SGHAT, CDR2 FQNNGV. V shed 0 bases and J shed 7 bases, with 24 bases lying between them. CDR3 residues: CASSLDQLASPGRGEKLFF. In nucleotides, the CDR3 is TGTGCCAGCAGCTTAGATCAGCTTGCCTCCCCCGGTCGAGGTGAAAAACTGTTTTTT.

V is TRBV30 and J is TRBJ2-5, with D perhaps matching TRBD1 (6 bases). The CDR3 is 14 residues long. V shed 7 bases and J shed 5 bases, with 20 bases lying between them. Germline V lookup: CDR1 GTSNPN, CDR2 SVGIG (reference sequence). CDR3 bases: TGTGCCTCTTGGGACATTCCTAAGGGGGAGACCCAGTACTTC. Translated: CASWDIPKGETQYF.

The rearrangement joins TRBV12-3 or TRBV12-4 to TRBJ2-1; the match to TRBD1 covers 10 bases. The CDR3 spans 13 residues. The V segment lost 6 bases and the J segment 8 bases; nucleotides outside the gene matches: 4. DNA of the CDR3: TGTGCCAGCAGGCCCGGGACAGGGGATGAGCAGTTCTTC. Amino acid sequence: CASRPGTGDEQFF.